A selection of T cell receptor beta chains follows, all from one sample in a study of shared clonotypes between healthy human individuals. The repertoire was sequenced with immunoSEQ multiplex PCR; TCRdb's copy has only in-frame clones and lacks some. The sample lists 2 million to 2.5 million clones, roughly 95% occurring once. The sequencing input was naive CD8+ T cells sorted from blood. All receptors come from a man aged 18 to 29 in good health. The CDR3 runs from the conserved cysteine through the conserved F or W. D genes are given only for firm matches.

v_call	cdr3_length	j_call	d_call	cdr3_nt	cdr3_aa
TRBV5-6	15	TRBJ2-2	-	TGTGCCAGCAGCTCCCACTCAGGGAACACCGGGGAGCTGTTTTTT	CASSSHSGNTGELFF
TRBV7-9	13	TRBJ1-2	-	TGTGCCAGCAGCGAGACGGGGAACTATGGCTACACCTTC	CASSETGNYGYTF
TRBV7-9	16	TRBJ2-1	TRBD2	TGTGCCAGCAGCCCCCCTGGGACTAGCGGAGACAATGAGCAGTTCTTC	CASSPPGTSGDNEQFF
TRBV10-2	13	TRBJ2-7	-	TGCGCCAGCAGTAGCAGGGAGAGGTACGAGCAGTACTTC	CASSSRERYEQYF
TRBV14	14	TRBJ2-5	-	TGTGCCAGCAGCCGGCGGGCTTACCAAGAGACCCAGTACTTC	CASSRRAYQETQYF
TRBV2	16	TRBJ2-3	-	TGTGCCAGCAGTGAAAACGGGCCAGGGAAGGCAGATACGCAGTATTTT	CASSENGPGKADTQYF
TRBV7-6	14	TRBJ1-3	-	TGTGCCAGCAGCTTTCTGGGTAACGGCTTCACCATATATTTT	CASSFLGNGFTIYF
TRBV19	15	TRBJ2-1	TRBD2	TGTGCCAGTAGAGATTTTAGCGGGAGTTACAATGAGCAGTTCTTC	CASRDFSGSYNEQFF
TRBV7-2	13	TRBJ2-7	-	TGTGCCAGCAGCTTGGGGGGTCCATACGAGCAGTACTTC	CASSLGGPYEQYF
TRBV19	12	TRBJ1-6	-	TGTGCCAGTAGTATTGTGGATTCACCCCTCCACTTT	CASSIVDSPLHF
TRBV27	15	TRBJ2-7	-	TGTGCCAGCAGTTGGGCCTCCGGCGGCTCCTACGAGCAGTACTTC	CASSWASGGSYEQYF
TRBV27	14	TRBJ2-6	-	TGTGCCAGCTCCCTAAGCTCTGGGGCCAACGTCCTGACTTTC	CASSLSSGANVLTF
TRBV7-9	14	TRBJ2-3	TRBD2	TGTGCCAGCATGGATAGCGGGGGGGCAGATACGCAGTATTTT	CASMDSGGADTQYF
TRBV9	15	TRBJ2-3	TRBD1	TGTGCCAGCAGCGTACAGGGGGCAGGCACAGATACGCAGTATTTT	CASSVQGAGTDTQYF
TRBV6-5	14	TRBJ2-2	-	TGTGCCAGCAGTTACAGCTACAACACCGGGGAGCTGTTTTTT	CASSYSYNTGELFF
TRBV21-1	12	TRBJ2-7	-	TGTGCCGGGGGACAGGGATTCTACGAGCAGTACTTC	CAGGQGFYEQYF